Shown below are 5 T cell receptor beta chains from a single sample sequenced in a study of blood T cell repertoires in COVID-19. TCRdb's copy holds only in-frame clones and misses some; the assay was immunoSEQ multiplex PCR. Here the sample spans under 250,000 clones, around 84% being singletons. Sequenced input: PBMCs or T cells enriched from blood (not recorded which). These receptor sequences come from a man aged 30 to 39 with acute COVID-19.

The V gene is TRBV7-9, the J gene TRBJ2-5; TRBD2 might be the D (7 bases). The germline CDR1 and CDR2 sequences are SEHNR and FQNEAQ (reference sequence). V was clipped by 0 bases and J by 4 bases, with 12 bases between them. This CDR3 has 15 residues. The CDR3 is CASSLAGGLGETQYF. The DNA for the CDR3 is TGTGCCAGCAGCTTAGCGGGGGGGCTAGGAGAGACCCAGTACTTC.

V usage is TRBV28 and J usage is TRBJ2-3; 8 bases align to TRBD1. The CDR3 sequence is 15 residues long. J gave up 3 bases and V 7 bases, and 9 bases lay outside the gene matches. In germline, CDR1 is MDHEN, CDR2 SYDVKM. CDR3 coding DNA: TGTGCCAGCACCCGCGGGACAGGTCGGACAGATACGCAGTATTTT. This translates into CASTRGTGRTDTQYF.

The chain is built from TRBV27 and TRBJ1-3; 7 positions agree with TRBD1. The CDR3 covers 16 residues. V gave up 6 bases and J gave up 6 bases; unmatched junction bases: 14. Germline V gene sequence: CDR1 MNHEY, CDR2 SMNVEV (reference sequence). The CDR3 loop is CASSATGALWINTIYF. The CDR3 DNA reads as TGTGCCAGCAGCGCTACAGGGGCTTTGTGGATAAACACCATATATTTT.

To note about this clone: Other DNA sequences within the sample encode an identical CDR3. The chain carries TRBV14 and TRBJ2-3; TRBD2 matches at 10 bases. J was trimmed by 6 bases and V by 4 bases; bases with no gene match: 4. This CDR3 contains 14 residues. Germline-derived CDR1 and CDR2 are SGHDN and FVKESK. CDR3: CASSPRTSGDTQYF. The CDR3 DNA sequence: TGTGCCAGCAGCCCACGGACTAGCGGTGATACGCAGTATTTT.

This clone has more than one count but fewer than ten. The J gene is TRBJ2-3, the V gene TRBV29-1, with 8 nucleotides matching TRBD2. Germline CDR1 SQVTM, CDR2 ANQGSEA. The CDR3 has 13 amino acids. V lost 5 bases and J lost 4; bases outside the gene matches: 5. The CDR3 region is CSVLGGASDTQYF. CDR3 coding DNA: TGCAGCGTTCTCGGGGGGGCGTCAGATACGCAGTATTTT.